This T cell receptor beta chain was sequenced in a study of shared clonotypes between healthy human individuals. Background on the study: Aged between 18 and 49, the donors were a couple of women and a few men.

V gave up 0 bases and J gave up 0 bases, with 8 bases separating them. Germline CDR1 SGHRS, CDR2 YFSETQ. CDR3 size: 15 residues. The genomic DNA of each subset was split evenly across several immunoSEQ plates. Libraries were prepared by immunoSEQ multiplex PCR; TCRdb keeps only in-frame clonotypes and omits some of them. The table records 2.3 million or so clones, about 92% of them present only once. The chain combines TRBV5-1 with TRBJ2-3; D gene ambiguous. The TCR originated in a man younger than 30 in good health. Some clones in this sample may be carry-over from other donors' samples. The sequencing sample was made of naive CD4+ T cells from PBMCs. Indicated subset: CD45RA+ positively selected. CDR3 nucleotides: TGCGCCAGCAGCTTGGAGGGCTATAGCACAGATACGCAGTATTTT. Amino acids: CASSLEGYSTDTQYF.